The 24 T cell receptor beta chains given below trace back to one sample, sequenced in a study of cytomegalovirus exposure and HLA in healthy donors. The PCR made use of 60 Vbeta and 13 Jbeta primers. Assay used: immunoSEQ multiplex PCR; TCRdb lists only in-frame clones, some missing. The table has fewer than 200,000 clones, roughly 80% seen once; the top ten hold about 10%. Sequenced sample: PBMCs. All receptors come from a man in his fifties or sixties in good health and CMV-seropositive.

This clone turned up a few times. The genes are TRBV5-1 and TRBJ2-5; possibly TRBD2 for D (6 bases). Deletions cut 7 bases from V and 5 bases from J, with 18 bases between. Germline loops: CDR1 SGHRS, CDR2 YFSETQ. The CDR3 covers 14 residues. The CDR3 here is CASAKRDGSETQYF. The CDR3 DNA is TGCGCCAGCGCCAAAAGAGACGGGAGCGAGACCCAGTACTTC.

The gene calls are TRBV9 and TRBJ2-5, with D possibly TRBD1 on 5 matching bases. Between the trimmed V and J ends, which lost 4 bases and 2 bases, there was a span of 12 bases. Germline V lookup: CDR1 SGDLS, CDR2 YYNGEE. CDR3 length: 14 residues. CDR3 coding DNA: TGTGCCAGCAGCAAAACAGGTTTTCAAGAGACCCAGTACTTC. Amino acid sequence: CASSKTGFQETQYF.

This chain joins TRBV19 and TRBJ1-1; possible D gene TRBD1, 5 bases. The CDR3 is made up of 14 amino acids. V gave up 2 bases and J gave up 0 bases, with 7 bases separating them. Per the germline V gene, CDR1 is LNHDA and CDR2 is SQIVND (reference sequence). This CDR3 reads CASSIRGMNTEAFF. CDR3 coding DNA: TGTGCCAGTAGTATAAGGGGAATGAACACTGAAGCTTTCTTT. The variable domain in full, with the rest retrieved from reference TRBV19 and TRBJ1-1, is DGGITQSPKYLFRKEGQNVTLSCEQNLNHDAMYWYRQDPGQGLRLIYYSQIVNDFQKGDIAEGYSVSREKKESFPLTVTSAQKNPTAFYLCASSIRGMNTEAFFGQGTRLTVV.

The chain has TRBV30 and TRBJ2-3; 9 bases are a match to TRBD2. Unmatched junction bases numbered 5, after V lost 8 bases and J lost 2 bases. The CDR3 totals 13 residues. CDR1 is GTSNPN, CDR2 SVGIG, per germline (reference sequence). The CDR3 DNA follows: TGTGCCCGCTCTAGCGGGATCACAGATACGCAGTATTTT. This sequence encodes CARSSGITDTQYF.

The V call is TRBV5-1, the J call TRBJ2-4; the D gene is possibly TRBD1 (6 bases). The germline V gene encodes CDR1 SGHRS and CDR2 YFSETQ. This CDR3 region has 13 residues. The ends were cut back, 1 base at V and 12 bases at J, with 14 bases in the middle. CDR3 loop: CASSLNYRDNQYF. The CDR3 DNA follows: TGCGCCAGCAGCTTGAATTACCGGGACAATCAGTACTTC.

This clone was recorded once. The J gene is TRBJ2-5, the V gene TRBV5-6; TRBD2 agrees at 8 bases. The length of the CDR3 is 15 residues. J was trimmed by 2 bases and V by 0 bases; bases with no gene match: 3. CDR1 and CDR2 (germline): SGHDT, YYEEEE. The CDR3 DNA follows: TGTGCCAGCAGCTTGGGACTAGCGAATCAAGAGACCCAGTACTTC. Translation gives CASSLGLANQETQYF.

Worth noting for this clone: A junction end diverges from the germline sequence, so it may reflect a read error. The chain combines TRBV7-9 with TRBJ1-1, with 10 nucleotides matching TRBD1. Looked up from germline, CDR1 is SEHNR and CDR2 is FQNEAQ (reference sequence). This CDR3 is built from 13 residues. The CDR3 nucleotides are TGTGCCAGCAGCTTGGACAGGGGGGTTTACCTTCCATTT. Its translation: CASSLDRGVYLPF.

The chain links TRBV28 to TRBJ2-7; 9 bases match TRBD2. CDR3 size: 14 residues. The trim removed 6 bases at V and 4 bases at J, leaving 7 bases unmatched. CDR1 and CDR2 (germline): MDHEN, SYDVKM. The CDR3 nucleotides read TGTGCCAGCAGCGAGGGCGGGAGGGCTTACGAGCAGTACTTC. Its protein product is CASSEGGRAYEQYF. Using reference TRBV28 and TRBJ2-7 for the parts outside the CDR3, the full variable domain is DVKVTQSSRYLVKRTGEKVFLECVQDMDHENMFWYRQDPGLGLRLIYFSYDVKMKEKGDIPEGYSVSREKKERFSLILESASTNQTSMYLCASSEGGRAYEQYFGPGTRLTVT.

The chain recombines TRBV18 with TRBJ1-1, with unresolved D. The V end was cut by 4 bases, the J end by 6 bases, with 15 bases between. From germline, CDR1 is KGHSH and CDR2 LQKENI. The CDR3 is 14 amino acids. Here the CDR3 DNA reads TGTGCCAGCTCACGAGAGAGGGCAGAGGCTGAAGCTTTCTTT. It codes for CASSRERAEAEAFF.

The chain has TRBV6-5 and TRBJ1-5, with a possible D match to TRBD1 (5 bases). CDR1 is MNHEY, CDR2 SVGAGI, per germline. V shed 4 bases and J shed 7 bases, with 14 bases lying between them. The CDR3 has 14 residues. This CDR3 is CASSSIREGQPQHF. The CDR3 nucleotides read TGTGCCAGCAGTTCCATCAGGGAGGGGCAGCCCCAGCATTTT.

This sequence joins TRBV18 and TRBJ2-3; D ambiguous. The CDR3 consists of 14 residues. Germline values: CDR1 KGHSH, CDR2 LQKENI. Trimming pared 3 bases from V and 2 bases from J, leaving 9 bases between. The CDR3 bases are TGTGCCAGCTCACCCAACTCCGACACAGATACGCAGTATTTT. Its protein is CASSPNSDTDTQYF. Looking up the rest from reference TRBV18 and TRBJ2-3 gives the full variable domain: NAGVMQNPRHLVRRRGQEARLRCSPMKGHSHVYWYRQLPEEGLKFMVYLQKENIIDESGMPKERFSAEFPKEGPSILRIQQVVRGDSAAYFCASSPNSDTDTQYFGPGTRLTVL.

This clone was seen just once. This chain connects TRBV6-5 to TRBJ2-5, with a weak D call TRBD1 (6 bases). The DNA end lines up better with TRBJ2-7; the J call may be wrong. The CDR3 is 15 residues long. Germline V CDR1 and CDR2: MNHEY, SVGAGI. The chain's CDR3 is CASSPTGLSSYEQYF. DNA for the CDR3: TGTGCCAGCAGTCCGACAGGCCTTAGCTCCTACGAGCAGTACTTC.

For this clone: Other DNA sequences in the sample encode the same CDR3. V usage is TRBV7-2 and J usage is TRBJ2-1; D perhaps matches TRBD2 (7 bases). The V and J ends lost 3 bases and 0 bases respectively, with 9 bases between them. The CDR3 extends over 15 amino acids. Germline CDR1 is SGHTA and CDR2 is FQGNSA. The CDR3 spells CASSLGGGSYNEQFF. The CDR3 DNA follows: TGTGCCAGCAGCTTGGGAGGGGGCTCCTACAATGAGCAGTTCTTC.

The chain employs TRBV2 and TRBJ1-2, with TRBD1 matching 10 bases. V shed 10 bases and J 5 bases; nucleotides not matched to a gene: 7. Germline CDR1 is SNHLY and CDR2 is FYNNEI. This CDR3 is built from 13 residues. The CDR3 loop is CATTDRGKYGYTF. The CDR3 DNA is TGTGCCACTACGGACAGGGGGAAATATGGCTACACCTTC.

This clone was detected only once. CDR3 sequence (DNA): TGCGCCAGCAGCCAAGATCAGACAGGGTTCTCTGGAAACACCATATATTTT. This codes for CASSQDQTGFSGNTIYF. This rearrangement joins TRBV4-1 to TRBJ1-3, with 7 bases fitting TRBD1. V trimming: 0 bases; J trimming: 0 bases; junction bases outside the gene matches: 5. The CDR3 sequence is 17 residues long. Per the germline V gene, CDR1 is MGHRA and CDR2 is YSYEKL.

The V gene is TRBV4-2, the J gene TRBJ2-1, with a tentative D call TRBD2 (5 bases). The CDR3 length is 16 residues. Germline loops: CDR1 LGHNA, CDR2 YNFKEQ. Trimming took off 5 bases at V and 8 bases at J, with 22 bases between the two ends. The CDR3, as DNA: TGTGCCAGCAGCACCACCCTGGTAGCGTCCGGCGATGAGCAGTTCTTC. Translated, it gives CASSTTLVASGDEQFF.

CDR3 in DNA: TGTGCCAGCAGCCGAGGGGTCTCACAGGGGCCAAAAAGCTCACCCCTCCACTTT. It translates to CASSRGVSQGPKSSPLHF. The chain has TRBV7-2 and TRBJ1-6; 7 bases are a match to TRBD1. The germline gives CDR1 SGHTA, CDR2 FQGNSA. V trimming: 5 bases; J trimming: 10 bases; junction bases outside the gene matches: 20. The CDR3 has 18 amino acids. Complete variable domain (other parts from reference TRBV7-2 and TRBJ1-6): GAGVSQSPSNKVTEKGKDVELRCDPISGHTALYWYRQSLGQGLEFLIYFQGNSAPDKSGLPSDRFSAERTGGSVSTLTIQRTQQEDSAVYLCASSRGVSQGPKSSPLHFGNGTRLTVT.

V and J are TRBV4-2 and TRBJ2-5; D might be TRBD2 (6 bases). CDR3 length: 17 amino acids. The germline gives CDR1 LGHNA, CDR2 YNFKEQ. V was clipped by 1 base and J by 0 bases, with 15 bases between them. Written as DNA, the CDR3 is TGTGCCAGCAGCCAAGCGGGTAGCGGACCTTACCAAGAGACCCAGTACTTC. Encoded protein: CASSQAGSGPYQETQYF.

The chain joins TRBV11-2 to TRBJ2-2; 7 bases line up with TRBD1. This CDR3 spans 17 amino acids. Germline-derived CDR1 and CDR2 are SGHAT and FQNNGV. J gave up 0 bases and V 4 bases, and 8 bases lay outside the gene matches. This chain's CDR3 is CASSSHRDSPNTGELFF. The CDR3 nucleotides read TGTGCCAGCAGCTCACACCGGGACAGTCCGAACACCGGGGAGCTGTTTTTT.

The table lists this clone with a count of one. This sequence joins TRBV11-2 and TRBJ2-3; D remains ambiguous. Trimming took off 2 bases at V and 3 bases at J, with 18 bases between the two ends. The CDR3 totals 17 residues. CDR1 is SGHAT, CDR2 FQNNGV, per germline. CDR3 in DNA: TGTGCCAGCAGCTTACGGCTAGAGGAGAGAGTTACAGATACGCAGTATTTT. It yields the protein CASSLRLEERVTDTQYF.

The chain carries TRBV2 and TRBJ1-2, with D possibly matching TRBD1 (5 bases). V dropped 7 bases and J dropped 2 bases, with 20 bases sitting between them. The CDR3 totals 16 residues. Looked up from germline, CDR1 is SNHLY and CDR2 is FYNNEI. The DNA of the CDR3 is TGTGCCAGCACCCCTGAAGGGGCTGGGGGGAACTATGGCTACACCTTC. Translating gives CASTPEGAGGNYGYTF. Full variable domain (outside the CDR3, taken from reference TRBV2 and TRBJ1-2): EPEVTQTPSHQVTQMGQEVILRCVPISNHLYFYWYRQILGQKVEFLVSFYNNEISEKSEIFDDQFSVERPDGSNFTLKIRSTKLEDSAMYFCASTPEGAGGNYGYTFGSGTRLTVV.

V usage is TRBV5-1 and J usage is TRBJ2-7; 8 bases line up with TRBD1. The V gene end was trimmed by 4 bases and the J gene end by 2 bases; junction bases not matched to a gene: 8. Germline V CDR1 and CDR2: SGHRS, YFSETQ. The CDR3 is made up of 15 amino acids. The CDR3 region is CASSPWQGATYEQYF. CDR3 bases: TGCGCCAGCAGCCCCTGGCAGGGGGCTACCTACGAGCAGTACTTC.

The rearrangement links TRBV30 to TRBJ1-6; D is uncertain. Looked up from germline, CDR1 is GTSNPN and CDR2 is SVGIG (reference sequence). V was shortened by 4 bases and J by 8 bases, with 12 bases between the two germline ends. CDR3 size: 13 residues. The CDR3 protein is CAWMDSEHSPLHF. CDR3 DNA sequence: TGTGCCTGGATGGACTCTGAGCATTCACCCCTCCACTTT.

The chain couples TRBV5-8 to TRBJ1-5; TRBD1 is a possible D gene (6 bases). Germline values: CDR1 SGHTS, CDR2 YDEGEE. The CDR3 has 13 residues. V lost 6 bases and J 6 bases, leaving 13 bases between the germline ends. The CDR3: CASKQGLGQPQHF. The CDR3 DNA follows: TGTGCCAGCAAACAGGGTCTGGGTCAGCCCCAGCATTTT.